The source of this T cell receptor beta chain is a study of blood T cell repertoires in COVID-19. Turning to the study itself: The origin of the acute and convalescent COVID-19 samples was the United States, Italy and Spain.

In the original processing: Using reference gene primer amplification, nucleated cell counts were estimated. Only in-frame clones appear in the TCRdb table, and some are missing; sequencing was by immunoSEQ multiplex PCR. V and J calls and clone size follow that table, whereas D and trimming were derived from the DNA. Found here are 150,000 to 200,000 clones, around four fifths of them singletons; the top ten hold around 13%. The V gene's germline CDR1 is MNHEY and CDR2 SVGAGI. V shed 5 bases and J shed 5 bases, with 13 bases lying between them. The CDR3 is 15 residues long. The material sequenced was peripheral blood. This sequence was found in a man in his 70s who had recovered from COVID-19. The chain joins TRBV6-5 to TRBJ1-6; D uncertain. The CDR3 nucleotides read TGTGCCAGCAGTCAATACGGTCTTAATAATTCACCCCTCCACTTT. Translation gives CASSQYGLNNSPLHF.